This T cell receptor (beta chain) was documented in a study of cytomegalovirus exposure and HLA in healthy donors. Primers for the PCR totalled 60 Vbeta and 13 Jbeta. Clones were read by immunoSEQ multiplex PCR, and TCRdb kept only the in-frame ones, dropping some. The sample has 55,000 or so clones; about three quarters are singletons. Germline values: CDR1 MNHEY, CDR2 SVGAGI. The CDR3 covers 13 residues. V was shortened by 0 bases and J by 5 bases, with 5 bases between the two germline ends. Material: PBMCs. The receptor comes from a man aged 18 to 29 in good health and CMV-seronegative. This chain links TRBV6-5 with TRBJ2-1; D ambiguous. DNA of the CDR3: TGTGCCAGCAGTTACTCGGCAGACAATGAGCAGTTCTTC. Protein sequence: CASSYSADNEQFF.